This T cell receptor beta chain was found in a study of cytomegalovirus exposure and HLA in healthy donors. This clone showed up just a few times. Primers included in the PCR were 60 Vbeta and 13 Jbeta primers. TCRdb keeps only in-frame clones here, not all; method: immunoSEQ multiplex PCR. Among some 180,000 clones listed, under 80% were seen once. CDR1 and CDR2 (germline): SGHAT, FQNNGV. CDR3 size: 14 residues. Trimming cost V 5 bases and J 3 bases, with 8 bases left between them. The receptor was derived from a woman in her 30s in good health and CMV-seropositive. Sequenced material: PBMCs. The chain is built from TRBV11-2 and TRBJ1-6; D is unresolved. The CDR3 protein is CASSQTVYNSPLHF. In DNA form, the CDR3 reads TGTGCCAGCAGCCAGACTGTCTATAATTCACCCCTCCACTTT.